This TCR beta chain was found in a study of CD8 T cells in ankylosing spondylitis. Study-wide points: Some motif variants were previously reported in reactive arthritis synovial fluid and blood. Disease-linked clones bore a CD8+ phenotype, appearing relatively rarely in peripheral blood. Ankylosing spondylitis blood appeared to be characterized by a TCR beta motif of about 8 highly homologous variants. Significant enrichment of disease-linked clones was reportedly seen in matched ankylosing spondylitis synovial fluid.

Trimming stripped 5 bases from V and 3 bases from J, with 7 bases between. Germline assignment: CDR1 GTSNPN and CDR2 SVGIG (reference sequence). This CDR3 is built from 12 residues. In making TCR beta libraries, quantitative 5'-RACE with molecular barcodes was used. TCRdb used MiXCR to reprocess the 5' RACE reads, holding one entry per CDR3 protein. The table has 670,000 or so distinct CDR3 sequences, under 20% seen once. This clonotype was seen a few times. Its cognate antigen is unknown. The sample was blood, either unsorted or a sorted T cell fraction (not recorded which). The clonotype originates from a male donor with ankylosing spondylitis. The chain uses TRBV30 and TRBJ2-2; no clear D. CDR3: CAWGTDTGELFF. The CDR3 nucleotides are TGTGCCTGGGGAACCGACACCGGGGAGCTGTTTTTT.